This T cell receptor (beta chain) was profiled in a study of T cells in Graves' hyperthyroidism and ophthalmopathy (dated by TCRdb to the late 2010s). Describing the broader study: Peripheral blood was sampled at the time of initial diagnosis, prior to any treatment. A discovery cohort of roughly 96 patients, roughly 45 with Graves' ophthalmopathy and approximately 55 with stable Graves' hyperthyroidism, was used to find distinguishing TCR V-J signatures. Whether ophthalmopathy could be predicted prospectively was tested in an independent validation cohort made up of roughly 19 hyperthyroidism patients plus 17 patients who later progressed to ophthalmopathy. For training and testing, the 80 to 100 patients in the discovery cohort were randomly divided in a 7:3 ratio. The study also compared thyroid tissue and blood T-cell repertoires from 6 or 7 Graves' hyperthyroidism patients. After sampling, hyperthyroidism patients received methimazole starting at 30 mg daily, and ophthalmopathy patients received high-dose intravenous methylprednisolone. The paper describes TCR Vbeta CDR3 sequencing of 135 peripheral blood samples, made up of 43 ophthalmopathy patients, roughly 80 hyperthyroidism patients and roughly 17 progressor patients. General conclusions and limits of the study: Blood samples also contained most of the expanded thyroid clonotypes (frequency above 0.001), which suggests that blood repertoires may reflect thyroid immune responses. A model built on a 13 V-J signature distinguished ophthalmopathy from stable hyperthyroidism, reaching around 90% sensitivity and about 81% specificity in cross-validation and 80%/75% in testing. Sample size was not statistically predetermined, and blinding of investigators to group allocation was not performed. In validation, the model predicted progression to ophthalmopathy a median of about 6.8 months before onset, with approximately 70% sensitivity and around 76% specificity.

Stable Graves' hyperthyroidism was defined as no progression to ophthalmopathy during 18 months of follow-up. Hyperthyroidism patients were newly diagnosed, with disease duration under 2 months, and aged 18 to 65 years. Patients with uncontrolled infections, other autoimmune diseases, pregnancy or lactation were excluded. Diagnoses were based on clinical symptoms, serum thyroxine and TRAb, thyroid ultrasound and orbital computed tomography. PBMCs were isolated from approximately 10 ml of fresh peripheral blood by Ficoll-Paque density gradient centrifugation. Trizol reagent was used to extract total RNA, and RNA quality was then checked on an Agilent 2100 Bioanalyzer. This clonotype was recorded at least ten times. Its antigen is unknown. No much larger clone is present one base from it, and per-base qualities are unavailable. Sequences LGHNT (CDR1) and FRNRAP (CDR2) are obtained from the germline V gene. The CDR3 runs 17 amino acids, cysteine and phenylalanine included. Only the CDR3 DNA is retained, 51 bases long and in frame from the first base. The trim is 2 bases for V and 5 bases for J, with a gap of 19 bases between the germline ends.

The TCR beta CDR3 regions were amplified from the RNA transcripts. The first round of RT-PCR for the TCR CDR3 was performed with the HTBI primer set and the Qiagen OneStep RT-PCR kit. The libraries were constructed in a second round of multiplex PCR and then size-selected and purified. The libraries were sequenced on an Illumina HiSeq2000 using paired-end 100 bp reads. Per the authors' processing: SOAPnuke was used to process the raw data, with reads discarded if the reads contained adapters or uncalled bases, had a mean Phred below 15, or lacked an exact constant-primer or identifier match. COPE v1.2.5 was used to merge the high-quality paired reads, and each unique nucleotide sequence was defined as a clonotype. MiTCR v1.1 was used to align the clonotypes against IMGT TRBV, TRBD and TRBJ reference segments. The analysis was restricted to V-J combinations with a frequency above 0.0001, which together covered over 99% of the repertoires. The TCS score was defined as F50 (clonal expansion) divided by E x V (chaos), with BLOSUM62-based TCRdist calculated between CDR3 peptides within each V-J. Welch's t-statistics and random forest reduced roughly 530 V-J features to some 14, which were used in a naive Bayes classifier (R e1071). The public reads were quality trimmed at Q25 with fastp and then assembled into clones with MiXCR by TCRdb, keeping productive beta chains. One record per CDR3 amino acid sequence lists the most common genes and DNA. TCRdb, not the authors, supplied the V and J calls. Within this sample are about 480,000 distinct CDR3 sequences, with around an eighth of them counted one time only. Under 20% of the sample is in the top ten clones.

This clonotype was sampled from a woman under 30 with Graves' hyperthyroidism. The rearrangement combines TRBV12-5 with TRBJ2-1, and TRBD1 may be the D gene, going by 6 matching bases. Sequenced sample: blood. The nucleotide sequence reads TGTGCTAGTGGTTTGCCCACAGGGAGAAGGGGAAACAATGAGCAGTTCTTC. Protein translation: CASGLPTGRRGNNEQFF.